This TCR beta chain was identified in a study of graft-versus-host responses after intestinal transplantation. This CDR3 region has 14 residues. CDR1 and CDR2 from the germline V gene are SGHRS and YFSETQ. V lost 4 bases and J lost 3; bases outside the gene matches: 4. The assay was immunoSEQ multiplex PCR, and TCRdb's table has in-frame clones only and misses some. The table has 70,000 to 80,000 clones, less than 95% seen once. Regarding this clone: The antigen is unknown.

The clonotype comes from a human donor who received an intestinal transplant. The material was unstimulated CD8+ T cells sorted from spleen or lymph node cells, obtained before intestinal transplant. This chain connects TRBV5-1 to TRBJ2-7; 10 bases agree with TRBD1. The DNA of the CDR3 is TGCGCCAGCAGCCACCGGGACAGGGGCTACGAGCAGTACTTC. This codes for CASSHRDRGYEQYF.